This T cell receptor (beta chain) is drawn from a study of blood T cell repertoires in COVID-19. Study in general: From T cells, B-cell-depleted T cells, or PBMCs came the material, which was cDNA or gDNA.

The CDR3 spans 17 residues. The protocol was immunoSEQ multiplex PCR, while the TCRdb copy is restricted to in-frame clones and leaves out a portion. This sample has approximately 240,000 clones; more than 70% occur once, and the top ten carry approximately 2%. The rearrangement joins TRBV21-1 to TRBJ1-6; TRBD1 was called by the table and not checked on the DNA. TRBV21-1 is marked as a pseudogene. Sequencing used peripheral blood. The sequence was obtained from a woman aged 40-49 years who had recovered from COVID-19. CDR3 amino acids: CASSTHRESSYNSPLHF. The CDR3 coding sequence is TGTGCCAGCAGCACCCACAGGGAAAGCTCCTATAATTCACCCCTCCACTTT.